This entry lists 6 T cell receptor beta chains sequenced from one sample in a study of T cell repertoires in cytomegalovirus infection. MiXCR was run by TCRdb on the reads, yielding one entry per CDR3 protein. The profile shows fewer than 550,000 distinct CDR3 sequences, about 30% of them singletons. The source material was PBMCs. The receptors shown here come from a human donor in good health (CMV status not recorded). Some clones in this sample may be carry-over from other donors' samples.

The DNA of the CDR3 is TGTGCCAGTAGTCCTAGCGGGTATAATCCCTACGAGCAGTACGTC. Translating it yields CASSPSGYNPYEQYV. The genes are TRBV19 and TRBJ2-7, with TRBD2 matching over 8 bases. The junction had 8 bases not matched to a gene; V was cut back by 5 bases and J by 2 bases. Germline CDR1 and CDR2: LNHDA and SQIVND (reference sequence). The CDR3 loop spans 15 amino acids.

This clonotype has ten or more counts. This CDR3 is CASSPYSGGYEANYGYTF. CDR3 in DNA: TGTGCCAGCAGCCCTTATTCTGGCGGTTATGAAGCTAACTATGGCTACACCTTC. This chain connects TRBV7-8 to TRBJ1-2; no clear D gene. CDR3 length: 18 residues. Trimming cost V 5 bases and J 0 bases, with 22 bases left between them. From germline, CDR1 is SGHVS and CDR2 FQNEAQ.

The table lists this clonotype with a few counts. The rearrangement links TRBV6-5 to TRBJ2-1; D is unresolved. Germline CDR1 MNHEY, CDR2 SVGAGI. V lost 0 bases, J lost 9 bases, and 12 bases lay in between. CDR3 size: 14 residues. The DNA of the CDR3 is TGTGCCAGCAGTTACTCGAGTCGGGTGGGTGAGCAGTTCTTC. Residues: CASSYSSRVGEQFF.

This clonotype appeared many times. V usage is TRBV7-9 and J usage is TRBJ2-7, with D tentatively TRBD1 (5 bases). Germline values: CDR1 SEHNR, CDR2 FQNEAQ (reference sequence). Trimming left V 5 bases short and J 3 bases short, with 14 bases between. This CDR3 has 14 amino acids. CDR3 residues: CASSKAAGHYEQYV. The DNA of the CDR3 is TGTGCCAGCAGCAAAGCCGCAGGGCACTACGAGCAGTACGTC.

The rearrangement links TRBV29-1 to TRBJ2-1; D remains ambiguous. Per germline, CDR1 SQVTM and CDR2 ANQGSEA. V was trimmed by 5 bases and J by 10 bases, leaving 12 bases between them. The CDR3 has 11 residues. Here the CDR3 DNA reads TGCAGCGTTTCGCATATGGGGGAGCAGTTCTTC. The encoded protein is CSVSHMGEQFF.

This clonotype was counted only a few times. The chain combines TRBV6-5 with TRBJ2-1; D remains ambiguous. V was trimmed by 1 base and J by 0 bases, leaving 10 bases between them. This CDR3 has 16 residues. CDR1 and CDR2 from the germline V gene are MNHEY and SVGAGI. The DNA for the CDR3 is TGTGCCAGCAGTTACTTGGCGGCCGGCTCCTACAATGAGCAGTTCTTC. Residues: CASSYLAAGSYNEQFF.